Included here is one T cell receptor beta chain sequence, with context. These data belong to a study of CD8 T cells in Susac syndrome. Germline V gene lookup returns CDR1 SGHVS and CDR2 FNYEAQ. The trim removed 2 bases at V and 5 bases at J, leaving 4 bases unmatched. The CDR3 is 14 residues long. RNA was extracted with the RNeasy kit, and a quantity of about 0.5 to 1 ug was reverse transcribed using random hexamers. MiXCR, applied by TCRdb to the immunoSEQ multiplex PCR reads, yields one record per CDR3 protein. This sample has some 400,000 distinct CDR3 sequences, with roughly 85% found just once. Sequencing was performed on CD8+ T cells from PBMCs. The origin of this receptor is a human donor with multiple sclerosis. V is TRBV7-6 and J is TRBJ2-7; 9 bases are a match to TRBD2. The CDR3 DNA reads as TGTGCCAGCAGCTTAAGCGGGAGGAACAACGAGCAGTACTTC. Its protein is CASSLSGRNNEQYF.